These T cell receptor beta chains were read from a single sample in a study of cytomegalovirus exposure and HLA in healthy donors. Libraries were prepared by immunoSEQ multiplex PCR; TCRdb keeps only in-frame clonotypes and omits some of them. The sample records approximately 200,000 clones, around 79% being singletons. The sample comprised PBMCs. These receptors were collected from a girl between 10 and 17 years old in good health and CMV-seropositive. Each CDR3 is given with its conserved first and last residue. A D gene is named only where the DNA matches it firmly. Size values are once, few and many counts, or a class for expanded clones, and some rows have none.

CDR3nt,CDR3aa,d_gene,abundance,v_gene,j_gene
TGCAGCGTTGAAACAGGGGGCTACAATGAGCAGTTCTTC,CSVETGGYNEQFF,TRBD1,few,TRBV29-1,TRBJ2-1
TGCGCCAGCAGCTCTTCAGGGTACCGCGTTGAGCAGTTCTTC,CASSSSGYRVEQFF,.,.,TRBV5-1,TRBJ2-1
TGCGCCAGCAGCCAAGATTGGGACAGCGCTAACTATGGCTACACCTTC,CASSQDWDSANYGYTF,TRBD1,.,TRBV4-3,TRBJ1-2
TGTGCCAGCAGCCACGATGTAGCCGGGGGGGCCAAAAACATTCAGTACTTC,CASSHDVAGGAKNIQYF,TRBD2,.,TRBV4-2,TRBJ2-4
TGTGCCAGCAGCTTAGGTTCAGGGGACGAGCAGTACTTC,CASSLGSGDEQYF,.,.,TRBV7-9,TRBJ2-7
TGTGCCAGTCTCGGGGACTCGGGGGGTACGCAGTATTTT,CASLGDSGGTQYF,TRBD2,.,TRBV2,TRBJ2-3
TGCGCCAGCAGGGCCGAGCGGGGGGGGAACACAGATACGCAGTATTTT,CASRAERGGNTDTQYF,TRBD2,.,TRBV10-2,TRBJ2-3
TGTGCCAGCAGTTCGTGCCCCCCTACAGGGGGCGCATCTTATGGCTACACCTTC,CASSSCPPTGGASYGYTF,TRBD1,.,TRBV7-2,TRBJ1-2
TGCGCCAGCAGCCAAGGGGACCAGGGGGCGTGGGAAAAACTGTTTTTT,CASSQGDQGAWEKLFF,TRBD1,.,TRBV4-3,TRBJ1-4
TGCGCCAGCAGCCAAGCGGTAGGAGTGGGACATACCTATGGCTACACCTTC,CASSQAVGVGHTYGYTF,.,.,TRBV4-3,TRBJ1-2
TGTGCCATTAAACGGACGGGAGGTTACACTGAAGCTTTCTTT,CAIKRTGGYTEAFF,.,.,TRBV6-5,TRBJ1-1
TGCAGCGTTATGGGTCCAGGGTCGGATGGCTACACCTTC,CSVMGPGSDGYTF,.,.,TRBV29-1,TRBJ1-2
TGTGCCAGCAGCTACAGGACAGGGATGAGCGGGGAGCTGTTTTTT,CASSYRTGMSGELFF,TRBD1,.,TRBV6-6,TRBJ2-2
TGTGCCAGCAGCCGACTGACCGGGACAGGGGATGGCTACACCTTC,CASSRLTGTGDGYTF,TRBD1,.,TRBV14,TRBJ1-2
TGTGCCAGCAGCTGGGAGAGCGAGCAGTTCTTC,CASSWESEQFF,.,.,TRBV7-9,TRBJ2-1
TGTGCCAGCAGCAAAGCAGTACCGGGCAGGGGGGTAGAGGCTGGTTCACCCCTCCACTTT,CASSKAVPGRGVEAGSPLHF,.,.,TRBV21-1,TRBJ1-6
TGTGCCAGCGCCAGTCGGGACACCGGGGAGCTGTTTTTT,CASASRDTGELFF,.,.,TRBV6-4,TRBJ2-2
TGCAGCGTTACGGACAGGGCCCCTAGAAACACCATATATTTT,CSVTDRAPRNTIYF,TRBD1,.,TRBV29-1,TRBJ1-3
TGTGCCACTCGATTAGATTTTTATTCACCCCTCCACTTT,CATRLDFYSPLHF,.,few,TRBV19,TRBJ1-6
TGCGCCAGCAGCCCTGCTGGGGCGTGGTACCCACCCCTCCACTTT,CASSPAGAWYPPLHF,.,.,TRBV4-1,TRBJ1-6
TGTGCCAGCAGCTCCGACTGGAGCTCCTACGAGCAGTACTTC,CASSSDWSSYEQYF,.,.,TRBV11-2,TRBJ2-7
TGTGCCATCAAGGGACTAGCGGGGGGGGGCTACGAGCAGTACTTC,CAIKGLAGGGYEQYF,TRBD2,.,TRBV10-3,TRBJ2-7
TGCAGCGTCGGGACACCCGGGGAAGCTTTCTTT,CSVGTPGEAFF,.,once,TRBV29-1,TRBJ1-1
TGCGCCAGCAGCCAAGATACGCAGGACACCAATCAGCCCCAGCATTTT,CASSQDTQDTNQPQHF,.,.,TRBV4-3,TRBJ1-5
TGTGCCAGTCAGACCGGACAGGGAGGAGAGGGCTACACCTTC,CASQTGQGGEGYTF,TRBD1,.,TRBV19,TRBJ1-2
TGTGCCAGCAGTAACCCGACTGGAGGGGCCTACGAGCAGTACTTC,CASSNPTGGAYEQYF,.,few,TRBV6-6,TRBJ2-7
TGCGCCAGCAGTCCGACTAGCGAGAGCACAGATACGCAGTATTTT,CASSPTSESTDTQYF,TRBD2,.,TRBV5-1,TRBJ2-3
TGTGCCAGCAGCTTAGCGAGCGGAATAGCGGGTGAGCAGTACTTC,CASSLASGIAGEQYF,TRBD2,.,TRBV7-2,TRBJ2-7
TGTGCCAGCAGCCCGACCCTGGGACTCCCCGGCGGGGAGCTGTTTTTT,CASSPTLGLPGGELFF,.,.,TRBV7-9,TRBJ2-2
TGTGCCAGCAGCTCCTACTCCACAGATACGCAGTATTTT,CASSSYSTDTQYF,.,.,TRBV13,TRBJ2-3
TGCGCCAGCAGTGGAGGGCCCCAGGAGACCCAGTACTTC,CASSGGPQETQYF,.,.,TRBV5-1,TRBJ2-5
TGTGCCAGCAGTTCGTATCGACAGGCCGAGAACTTC,CASSSYRQAENF,.,.,TRBV6-5,TRBJ2-7
TGCGCCAGCAGCCAAGAGCGGGGGTCTGGGGCCAACGTCCTGACTTTC,CASSQERGSGANVLTF,TRBD2,.,TRBV4-3,TRBJ2-6
TGCGCCAGCAGCTTGGAGGGGGCCTACGAGCAGTACTTC,CASSLEGAYEQYF,.,.,TRBV5-1,TRBJ2-7
TGTGCCAGCAGCCTCCGGTTAGGGGCTAATGAAAAACTGTTTTTT,CASSLRLGANEKLFF,.,.,TRBV5-4,TRBJ1-4
TGTGCCAGTAGACCCGACAGAGCATTAAACACCATATATTTT,CASRPDRALNTIYF,.,.,TRBV19,TRBJ1-3
TGTGCCAGCAGTAGGACAGGGGCTGAAGACTATGGCTACACCTTC,CASSRTGAEDYGYTF,TRBD1,.,TRBV2,TRBJ1-2
TGTGCCAGCAGCTTTACAGGGATGGGCAATTCACCCCTCCACTTT,CASSFTGMGNSPLHF,.,.,TRBV7-2,TRBJ1-6
TGTGCCAGCTCACTCCAGGGGGCCAATCAGCCCCAGCATTTT,CASSLQGANQPQHF,TRBD1,.,TRBV18,TRBJ1-5
TGTGCCTGGAGTGTACGCAGGGGAATTGAAAAACTGTTTTTT,CAWSVRRGIEKLFF,.,.,TRBV30,TRBJ1-4